This TCR beta chain was retrieved from a study of blood T cell repertoires in COVID-19. Turning to the study itself: Sample material is recorded as cDNA or gDNA derived from T cells, B-cell-depleted T cells, or PBMCs.

Regarding this clone: The sample has other DNA sequences that encode this CDR3 too.

Original methodology: Reference gene primer amplification yielded estimated nucleated cell counts. The protocol was immunoSEQ multiplex PCR, while the TCRdb copy is restricted to in-frame clones and leaves out a portion. V, J and clone size are taken as reported in that table, and D and trimming were inferred from the DNA itself. The top ten clones hold roughly a tenth of a sample with about 400,000 clones, approximately 90% of them seen once. Between the trimmed V and J ends, which lost 2 bases and 4 bases, there was a span of 9 bases. Germline loops: CDR1 MNHEY, CDR2 SMNVEV (reference sequence). This CDR3 has 13 amino acids. Everyone who took part was about 18 to 90 years old, and they came from about 23 US areas. Symptom resolution, clearance, or two negative PCRs marked the recovered donors of Cohort 3.

Source material: PBMCs or T cells enriched from blood (not recorded which). V and J are TRBV27 and TRBJ2-7; TRBD2 might be the D (5 bases). This clonotype originated in a woman in her 50s who had recovered from COVID-19. The DNA for the CDR3 is TGTGCCAGCAGTTTACTCCGGGGTTACGAGCAGTACTTC. Its protein is CASSLLRGYEQYF.